These T cell receptor beta chains were read from a single sample in a study of T cell repertoires in cytomegalovirus infection. TCRdb re-analysed the reads in MiXCR, keeping a single row per CDR3 protein. This sample has approximately 200,000 distinct CDR3 sequences, with roughly 22% found just once. Sequenced material: CD8+ T cells from PBMCs. The receptors were sampled from a human donor in good health (CMV status not recorded). Some clones in this sample may be carry-over from other donors' samples. The CDR3 runs from the conserved cysteine through the conserved F or W. The order of the fields is clone size, D gene, V gene, J gene, CDR3 protein, CDR3 DNA. D genes are given only for firm matches. Clone size is given for some rows only: seen once, a few or many times, or a class if the clone is expanded.

>.|TRBD2|TRBV28|TRBJ2-5
CASSFLAGEEETQYF
TGTGCCAGCAGTTTCCTAGCGGGGGAAGAAGAGACCCAGTACTTC
>.|.|TRBV7-9|TRBJ2-7
CASSYMGYEQYF
TGTGCCAGCAGCTATATGGGGTACGAGCAGTACTTC
>once|TRBD2|TRBV12-3/TRBV12-4|TRBJ2-2
CASSFGGDTEELFF
TGTGCCAGCAGTTTCGGGGGGGACACCGAGGAGCTGTTTTTT
>.|.|TRBV20-1|TRBJ2-7
CSAISGHNYEQYF
TGCAGTGCTATTTCGGGACACAACTACGAGCAGTACTTC
>few|TRBD1|TRBV20-1|TRBJ1-1
CSATVPDRGTEAFF
TGCAGTGCTACAGTCCCGGACAGGGGCACTGAAGCTTTCTTT
>few|TRBD1|TRBV20-1|TRBJ1-2
CSARDRLNGYTF
TGCAGTGCTAGGGACAGGTTGAATGGCTACACCTTC
>few|.|TRBV28|TRBJ1-5
CASSLLRRSNQPQHF
TGTGCCAGCAGTTTACTTAGGCGGTCAAATCAGCCCCAGCATTTT
>many|TRBD1|TRBV7-9|TRBJ1-4
CASSPRDRGVEKLFF
TGTGCCAGCAGCCCCCGGGACAGGGGAGTCGAAAAACTGTTTTTT
>many|TRBD1|TRBV28|TRBJ1-1
CASRWTGNTEAFF
TGTGCCAGCAGATGGACAGGAAACACTGAAGCTTTCTTT
>.|.|TRBV5-6|TRBJ2-1
CASSLGAGLLKNEQFF
TGTGCCAGCAGCTTGGGGGCGGGGCTCCTGAAGAATGAGCAGTTCTTC
>few|TRBD1|TRBV5-5|TRBJ2-1
CASSVLDRGGYNEQFF
TGTGCCAGCAGCGTACTCGACAGGGGGGGCTACAATGAGCAGTTCTTC
>medium-sized|.|TRBV7-2|TRBJ2-5
CASSPLTGQETQYF
TGTGCCAGCAGCCCCTTGACAGGACAAGAGACCCAGTACTTC